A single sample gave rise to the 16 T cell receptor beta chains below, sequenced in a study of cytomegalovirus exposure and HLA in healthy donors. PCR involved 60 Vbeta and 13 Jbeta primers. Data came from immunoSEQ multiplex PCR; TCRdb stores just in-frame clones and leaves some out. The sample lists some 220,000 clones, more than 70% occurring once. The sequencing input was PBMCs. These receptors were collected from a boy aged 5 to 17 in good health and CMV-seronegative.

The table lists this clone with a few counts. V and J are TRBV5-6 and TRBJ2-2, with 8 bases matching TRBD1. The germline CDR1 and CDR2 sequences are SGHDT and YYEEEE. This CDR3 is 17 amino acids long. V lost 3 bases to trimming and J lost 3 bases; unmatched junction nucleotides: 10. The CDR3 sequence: CASSSPSWTGYTGELFF. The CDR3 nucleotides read TGTGCCAGCAGCTCGCCCAGCTGGACAGGGTACACCGGGGAGCTGTTTTTT.

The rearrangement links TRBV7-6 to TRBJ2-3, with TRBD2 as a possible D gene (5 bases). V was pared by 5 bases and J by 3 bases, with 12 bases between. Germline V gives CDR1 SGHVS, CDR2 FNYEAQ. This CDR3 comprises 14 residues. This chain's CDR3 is CASSRGRVTDTQYF. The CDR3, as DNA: TGTGCCAGCAGCCGCGGGCGGGTTACAGATACGCAGTATTTT.

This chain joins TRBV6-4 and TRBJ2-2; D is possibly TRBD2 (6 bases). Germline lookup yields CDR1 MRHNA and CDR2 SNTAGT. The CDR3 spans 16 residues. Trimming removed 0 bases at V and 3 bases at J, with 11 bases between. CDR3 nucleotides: TGTGCCAGCAGTGACTCCGGGACTTCCCACACCGGGGAGCTGTTTTTT. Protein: CASSDSGTSHTGELFF.

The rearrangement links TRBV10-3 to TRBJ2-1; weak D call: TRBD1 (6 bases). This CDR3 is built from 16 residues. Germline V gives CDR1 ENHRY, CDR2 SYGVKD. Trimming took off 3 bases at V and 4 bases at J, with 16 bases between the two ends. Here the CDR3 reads CAISDPRTDGYNEQFF. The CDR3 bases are TGTGCCATCAGTGATCCCCGGACAGACGGTTACAATGAGCAGTTCTTC.

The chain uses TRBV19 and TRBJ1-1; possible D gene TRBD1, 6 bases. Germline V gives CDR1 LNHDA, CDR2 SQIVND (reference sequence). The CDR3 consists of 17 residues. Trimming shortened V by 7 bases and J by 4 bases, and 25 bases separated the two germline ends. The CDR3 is CASTDTGGAGRVTEAFF. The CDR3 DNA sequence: TGTGCCAGTACCGATACGGGGGGCGCGGGTAGAGTCACTGAAGCTTTCTTT. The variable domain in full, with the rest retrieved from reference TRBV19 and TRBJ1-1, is DGGITQSPKYLFRKEGQNVTLSCEQNLNHDAMYWYRQDPGQGLRLIYYSQIVNDFQKGDIAEGYSVSREKKESFPLTVTSAQKNPTAFYLCASTDTGGAGRVTEAFFGQGTRLTVV.

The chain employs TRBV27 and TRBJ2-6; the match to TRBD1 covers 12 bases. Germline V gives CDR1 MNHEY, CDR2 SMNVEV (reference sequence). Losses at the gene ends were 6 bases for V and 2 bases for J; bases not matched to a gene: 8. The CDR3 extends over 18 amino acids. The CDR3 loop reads CASRTAGQGATGANVLTF. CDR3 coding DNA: TGTGCCAGCAGGACCGCGGGACAGGGGGCAACTGGGGCCAACGTCCTGACTTTC.

The CDR3 sequence is CALLRQGAGETQYF. DNA of the CDR3: TGTGCTCTACTCAGACAGGGCGCAGGAGAGACCCAGTACTTC. This sequence joins TRBV7-7 and TRBJ2-5, with TRBD1 identical over 7 bases. This CDR3 is built from 14 residues. Per germline, CDR1 SSHAT and CDR2 FNYEAQ (reference sequence).

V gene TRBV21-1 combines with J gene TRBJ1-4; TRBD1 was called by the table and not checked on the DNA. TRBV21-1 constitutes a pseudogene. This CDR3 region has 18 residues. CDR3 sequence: CASSTQIPDKRTNEKLFF. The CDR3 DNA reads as TGTGCCAGCAGCACCCAGATACCGGACAAAAGGACTAATGAAAAACTGTTTTTT.

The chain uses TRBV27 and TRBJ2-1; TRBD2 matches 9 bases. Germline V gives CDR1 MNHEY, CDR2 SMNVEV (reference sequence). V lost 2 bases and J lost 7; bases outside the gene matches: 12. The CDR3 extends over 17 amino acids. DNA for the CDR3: TGTGCCAGCAGTTTAATGGGACTAGCCCTTTCGGGGAATGAGCAGTTCTTC. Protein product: CASSLMGLALSGNEQFF.

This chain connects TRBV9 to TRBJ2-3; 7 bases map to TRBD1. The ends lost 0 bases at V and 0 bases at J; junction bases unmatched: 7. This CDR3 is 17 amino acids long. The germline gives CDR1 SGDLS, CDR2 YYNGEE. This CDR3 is CASSVVWRQGSTDTQYF. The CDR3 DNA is TGTGCCAGCAGCGTAGTTTGGAGACAGGGAAGCACAGATACGCAGTATTTT.

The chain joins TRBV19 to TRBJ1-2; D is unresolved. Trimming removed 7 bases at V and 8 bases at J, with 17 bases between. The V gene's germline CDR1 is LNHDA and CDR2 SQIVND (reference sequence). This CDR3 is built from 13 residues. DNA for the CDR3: TGTGCCAGTACGCCCGGGAACCTATACGGCTACACCTTC. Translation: CASTPGNLYGYTF.

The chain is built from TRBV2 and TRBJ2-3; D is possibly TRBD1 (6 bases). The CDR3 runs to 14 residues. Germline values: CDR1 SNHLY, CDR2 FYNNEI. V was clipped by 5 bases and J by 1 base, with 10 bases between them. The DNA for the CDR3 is TGTGCCAGCAGTCTACAGGGAGGCACAGATACGCAGTATTTT. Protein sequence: CASSLQGGTDTQYF.

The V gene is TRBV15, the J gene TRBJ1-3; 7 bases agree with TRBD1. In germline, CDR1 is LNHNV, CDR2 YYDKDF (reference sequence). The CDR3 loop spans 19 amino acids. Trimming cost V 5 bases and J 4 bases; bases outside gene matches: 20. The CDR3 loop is CATSPRTGRTALRGNTIYF. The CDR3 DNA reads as TGTGCCACCAGCCCACGGACAGGACGAACGGCTTTAAGGGGAAACACCATATATTTT.

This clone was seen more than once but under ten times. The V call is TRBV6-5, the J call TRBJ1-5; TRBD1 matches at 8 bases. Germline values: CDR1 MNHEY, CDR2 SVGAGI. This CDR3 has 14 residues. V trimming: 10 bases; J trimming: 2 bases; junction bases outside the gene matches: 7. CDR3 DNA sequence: TGTGCCACCATGGACAGGGCGGGCAATCAGCCCCAGCATTTT. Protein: CATMDRAGNQPQHF.

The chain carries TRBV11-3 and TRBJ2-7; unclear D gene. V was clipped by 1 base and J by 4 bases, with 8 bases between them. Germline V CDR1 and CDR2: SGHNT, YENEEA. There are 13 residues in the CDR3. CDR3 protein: CASSLALHYEQYF. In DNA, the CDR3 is TGTGCCAGCAGCTTAGCACTCCATTACGAGCAGTACTTC.

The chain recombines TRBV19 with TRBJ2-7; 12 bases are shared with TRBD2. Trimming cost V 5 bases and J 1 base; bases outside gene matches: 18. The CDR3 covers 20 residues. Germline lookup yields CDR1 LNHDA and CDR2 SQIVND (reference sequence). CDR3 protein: CASSVPGLAGGPVPSYEQYF. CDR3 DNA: TGTGCCAGTAGTGTCCCCGGGCTAGCGGGAGGGCCGGTCCCTTCCTACGAGCAGTACTTC.